This T cell receptor beta chain was sequenced in a study of T cells in Graves' hyperthyroidism and ophthalmopathy. Amplified regions were TCR beta CDR3 sequences from RNA transcripts. Researchers ran a first-round RT-PCR on the TCR CDR3 using the HTBI primer set. TCRdb processed the multiplex PCR reads anew with MiXCR; each CDR3 protein has one entry. The table records roughly 650,000 distinct CDR3 sequences, approximately 15% of them present only once. This CDR3 has 14 amino acids. Trimming left V 3 bases short and J 10 bases short, with 16 bases between. CDR1 is MDHEN and CDR2 is SYDVKM in the germline V gene.

This receptor was identified in a woman aged 40-49 years with Graves' ophthalmopathy. The chain has TRBV28 and TRBJ2-1; D gene ambiguous. Source material: blood. Here the CDR3 reads CASSFSMGFGEQFF. For the CDR3, the DNA is TGTGCCAGCAGTTTTTCCATGGGCTTTGGGGAGCAGTTCTTC.